The 20 T cell receptor beta chains below were found in one sample sequenced in a study of shared clonotypes between healthy human individuals. Sequencing used immunoSEQ multiplex PCR; TCRdb keeps in-frame clones, though not all of them. Of roughly 2.4 million clones listed, approximately 96% are singletons. The material sequenced was naive CD4+ T cells sorted from blood. Subset given: CD45RA+ positively selected. The receptors here all came from a man between 18 and 35 years old in good health.

V usage is TRBV18 and J usage is TRBJ1-2; 10 bases agree with TRBD1. This CDR3 has 15 residues. J was trimmed by 5 bases and V by 3 bases; bases with no gene match: 6. Germline lookup yields CDR1 KGHSH and CDR2 LQKENI. The CDR3 sequence is CASSPGQGVRYGYTF. The DNA for the CDR3 is TGTGCCAGCTCACCCGGACAGGGGGTACGGTATGGCTACACCTTC.

This clone was observed once. The chain couples TRBV5-4 to TRBJ1-2; TRBD1 is a possible D gene (5 bases). The V gene lost 2 bases and the J gene lost 7 bases, with 12 bases spanning the gap. The CDR3 extends over 13 amino acids. Germline CDR1 SGHNT, CDR2 YYREEE (reference sequence). The CDR3 is CASSFSQESGYTF. The CDR3 bases are TGTGCCAGCAGCTTTTCACAGGAGAGTGGCTACACCTTC.

The chain couples TRBV15 to TRBJ2-1; D is ambiguous. The CDR3 runs 15 residues. Germline V gene data show CDR1 as LNHNV and CDR2 as YYDKDF (reference sequence). Trimming removed 0 bases at V and 5 bases at J, with 11 bases between. The CDR3 loop reads CATSREQPGHNEQFF. CDR3 DNA: TGTGCCACCAGCAGAGAACAGCCAGGCCACAATGAGCAGTTCTTC. The full variable domain, in which reference TRBV15 and TRBJ2-1 provide the parts outside the CDR3, is DAMVIQNPRYQVTQFGKPVTLSCSQTLNHNVMYWYQQKSSQAPKLLFHYYDKDFNNEADTPDNFQSRRPNTSFCFLDIRSPGLGDTAMYLCATSREQPGHNEQFFGPGTRLTVL.

The table lists this clone with a count of one. The chain links TRBV29-1 to TRBJ2-5; D is undetermined. The germline V gene has CDR1 SQVTM and CDR2 ANQGSEA. The CDR3 runs to 13 residues. The germline V and J ends were trimmed by 3 bases and 4 bases, with 12 bases remaining between them. The CDR3 DNA sequence: TGCAGCGTTGACTTCTCTAGTGGAGAGACCCAGTACTTC. Translation: CSVDFSSGETQYF.

V and J are TRBV6-1 and TRBJ1-2, with D perhaps TRBD1 (6 bases). V lost 10 bases and J 5 bases, leaving 20 bases between the germline ends. The CDR3 extends over 14 amino acids. Looked up from germline, CDR1 is MNHNS and CDR2 is SASEGT. The CDR3 DNA follows: TGTGCCACCGGAGGCCGCCAGGGGCATTATGGCTACACCTTC. Translation gives CATGGRQGHYGYTF.

As regards this clone: At the DNA level, this CDR3 is encoded by other sequences in the same sample as well. The chain has TRBV29-1 and TRBJ2-7; no clear D. Trimming shortened V by 2 bases and J by 0 bases, and 8 bases separated the two germline ends. This CDR3 comprises 13 residues. Germline values: CDR1 SQVTM, CDR2 ANQGSEA. CDR3 DNA sequence: TGCAGCGTTGAAAGGGATAGCTCCTACGAGCAGTACTTC. Translating gives CSVERDSSYEQYF.

With regard to this clone: The same CDR3 arises from other DNA sequences in this sample as well. The rearrangement joins TRBV5-6 to TRBJ2-7; D gene unclear. This CDR3 comprises 12 residues. V was cut by 0 bases and J by 0 bases, with 1 base left in between. The germline V gene has CDR1 SGHDT and CDR2 YYEEEE. The chain's CDR3 is CASSLVSYEQYF. For the CDR3, the DNA is TGTGCCAGCAGCTTGGTCTCCTACGAGCAGTACTTC.

This clone was recorded once. The genes are TRBV5-1 and TRBJ2-7, with TRBD1 matching 10 bases. Losses at the gene ends were 7 bases for V and 6 bases for J; bases not matched to a gene: 10. CDR3 length: 14 residues. CDR1 and CDR2 (germline): SGHRS, YFSETQ. CDR3: CASAGTGVTSEQYF. The CDR3 region has the DNA TGCGCCAGCGCCGGGACAGGGGTTACGAGCGAGCAGTACTTC. The whole variable domain, filled in from reference TRBV5-1 and TRBJ2-7, reads KAGVTQTPRYLIKTRGQQVTLSCSPISGHRSVSWYQQTPGQGLQFLFEYFSETQRNKGNFPGRFSGRQFSNSRSEMNVSTLELGDSALYLCASAGTGVTSEQYFGPGTRLTVT.

The rearrangement joins TRBV18 to TRBJ2-2, with D possibly matching TRBD2 (5 bases). Germline V gene data show CDR1 as KGHSH and CDR2 as LQKENI. The CDR3 length is 14 residues. Trimming left V 1 base short and J 5 bases short, with 8 bases between. Written as DNA, the CDR3 is TGTGCCAGCTCACCACAAAGAGGGACCGGGGAGCTGTTTTTT. Protein product: CASSPQRGTGELFF.

With regard to this clone: The sample contains more than one DNA sequence encoding this CDR3. The chain links TRBV9 to TRBJ2-1; D is uncertain. With 0 bases removed from V and 0 bases from J, the gap between germline ends came to 10 bases. The CDR3 covers 16 residues. The germline V gene encodes CDR1 SGDLS and CDR2 YYNGEE. The CDR3 bases are TGTGCCAGCAGCGTAGAATCAGGTCTCTCCTACAATGAGCAGTTCTTC. It translates to CASSVESGLSYNEQFF.

The J gene is TRBJ1-2, the V gene TRBV7-2; D gene ambiguous. The germline CDR1 and CDR2 sequences are SGHTA and FQGNSA. The V and J ends lost 1 base and 4 bases respectively, with 16 bases between them. This CDR3 region has 16 residues. The DNA of the CDR3 is TGTGCCAGCAGCTTAGAGAATGGTCTTGGGGTCTATGGCTACACCTTC. As protein: CASSLENGLGVYGYTF.

V gene TRBV6-5 combines with J gene TRBJ1-1; D is unresolved. Germline loops: CDR1 MNHEY, CDR2 SVGAGI. CDR3 length: 13 amino acids. Trimming removed 6 bases from V and 1 base from J, with 9 bases in between. CDR3: CASRATGNTEAFF. The CDR3 DNA reads TGTGCCAGCAGGGCGACGGGGAACACTGAAGCTTTCTTT.

V usage is TRBV27 and J usage is TRBJ1-5; no clear D. The CDR3 sequence is 17 residues long. The V gene lost 0 bases and the J gene lost 2 bases, with 14 bases spanning the gap. CDR1 and CDR2 from the germline V gene are MNHEY and SMNVEV (reference sequence). The DNA for the CDR3 is TGTGCCAGCAGTTTATCTCGGCAACCCGGGGGCAATCAGCCCCAGCATTTT. It codes for CASSLSRQPGGNQPQHF.

This clone was detected once. The sample carries other DNA sequences with the same CDR3. The chain couples TRBV7-2 to TRBJ2-2; D is undetermined. V dropped 1 base and J dropped 8 bases, with 5 bases sitting between them. CDR3 length: 12 amino acids. Germline loops: CDR1 SGHTA, CDR2 FQGNSA. CDR3 bases: TGTGCCAGCAGCTTAGACAGTGGGGAGCTGTTTTTT. Protein: CASSLDSGELFF. Based on the CDR3 plus reference TRBV7-2 and TRBJ2-2, the full variable domain is GAGVSQSPSNKVTEKGKDVELRCDPISGHTALYWYRQSLGQGLEFLIYFQGNSAPDKSGLPSDRFSAERTGGSVSTLTIQRTQQEDSAVYLCASSLDSGELFFGEGSRLTVL.

For this clone: In the same sample, other DNA sequences code for this CDR3. V gene TRBV5-1 combines with J gene TRBJ1-1; maybe TRBD1 (6 bases). This CDR3 contains 13 residues. Deletions cut 2 bases from V and 5 bases from J, with 10 bases between. Germline V gives CDR1 SGHRS, CDR2 YFSETQ. The CDR3 protein is CASSLQGGTEAFF. CDR3 coding DNA: TGCGCCAGCAGCTTACAAGGGGGGACTGAAGCTTTCTTT.

This clone was seen a single time. The chain joins TRBV9 to TRBJ1-2; TRBD1 is a possible D gene (5 bases). CDR3 length: 15 residues. CDR1 is SGDLS, CDR2 YYNGEE, per germline. Trimming pared 3 bases from V and 4 bases from J, leaving 16 bases between. CDR3 loop: CASSETTTGVYGYTF. CDR3 sequence (DNA): TGTGCCAGCAGCGAGACCACTACGGGGGTCTATGGCTACACCTTC.

This clone was counted a single time. CDR3 protein: CASSLQGRSYNSPLHF. CDR3 bases: TGTGCCAGCAGTCTACAGGGTCGATCCTATAATTCACCCCTCCACTTT. The J gene is TRBJ1-6, the V gene TRBV7-2; possibly TRBD1 for D (6 bases). V lost 6 bases and J 1 base, leaving 13 bases between the germline ends. From germline, CDR1 is SGHTA and CDR2 FQGNSA. This CDR3 spans 16 amino acids.

The chain employs TRBV10-3 and TRBJ2-1; possibly TRBD2 for D (6 bases). The CDR3 covers 16 residues. Germline V gene lookup returns CDR1 ENHRY and CDR2 SYGVKD. The V end was cut by 1 base, the J end by 7 bases, with 17 bases between. This chain's CDR3 is CAISEYRTKDGNEQFF. The CDR3, as DNA: TGTGCCATCAGTGAGTACAGGACTAAGGATGGTAATGAGCAGTTCTTC.

Here the CDR3 reads CASSLRVAQSYEQYF. CDR3 sequence (DNA): TGTGCCAGCAGTTTACGTGTCGCTCAATCCTACGAGCAGTACTTC. The chain combines TRBV27 with TRBJ2-7; D ambiguous. Per the germline V gene, CDR1 is MNHEY and CDR2 is SMNVEV (reference sequence). The CDR3 consists of 15 residues. V dropped 2 bases and J dropped 1 base, with 12 bases sitting between them.

This clone has just one count. The rearrangement uses TRBV2 and TRBJ1-2; D is uncertain. V lost 7 bases and J 7 bases, leaving 13 bases between the germline ends. The germline gives CDR1 SNHLY, CDR2 FYNNEI. This CDR3 region has 12 residues. The DNA for the CDR3 is TGTGCCAGCACATCAGACCGGTCTGGCTACACCTTC. As protein: CASTSDRSGYTF.